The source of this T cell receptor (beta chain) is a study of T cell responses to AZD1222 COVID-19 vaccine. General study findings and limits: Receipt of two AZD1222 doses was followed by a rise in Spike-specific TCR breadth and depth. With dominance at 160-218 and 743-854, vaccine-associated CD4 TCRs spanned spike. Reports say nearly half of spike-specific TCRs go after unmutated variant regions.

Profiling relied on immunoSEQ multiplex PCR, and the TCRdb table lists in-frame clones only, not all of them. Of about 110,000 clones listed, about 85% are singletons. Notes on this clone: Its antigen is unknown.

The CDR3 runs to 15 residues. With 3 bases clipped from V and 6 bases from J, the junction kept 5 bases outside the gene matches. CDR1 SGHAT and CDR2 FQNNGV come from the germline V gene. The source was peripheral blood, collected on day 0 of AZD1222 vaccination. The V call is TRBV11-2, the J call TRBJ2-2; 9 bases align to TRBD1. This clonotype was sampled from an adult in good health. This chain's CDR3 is CASSFRTGEAGELFF. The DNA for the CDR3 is TGTGCCAGCAGCTTTAGGACAGGGGAGGCCGGGGAGCTGTTTTTT.